The 32 T cell receptor beta chains below were found in one sample sequenced in a study of sequential checkpoint blockade in melanoma (dated by TCRdb to between 2018 and 2020). The sample's treatment or condition label is to be understood as: randomized to nivolumab then ipilimumab (arm A) or the reverse (arm B). The library was obtained by the immunoSEQ multiplex PCR assay. The table comes from immuneACCESS by way of TCRdb, which keeps in-frame sequences with V and J called. Part of the clones is missing from these tables; in studies checked, under half for an unresolved V gene and the rest for unknown reasons. The sample table shows 13,000 or so clones, and 70% to 80% are seen once. In total, the top ten clones hold under 35% of the sample. Source: CD8+ T cells sorted from blood (inferred from file names), taken from a patient given nivolumab and ipilimumab in sequence. These receptors were collected from a human donor with melanoma.

The chain joins TRBV5-6 to TRBJ2-6; D perhaps matches TRBD1 (6 bases). The V gene lost 3 bases and the J gene lost 2 bases, with 9 bases spanning the gap. This CDR3 spans 15 amino acids. The germline CDR1 and CDR2 sequences are SGHDT and YYEEEE. In nucleotides, the CDR3 is TGTGCCAGCAGCTACCCAGGGGCTGGGGCCAACGTCCTGACTTTC. Translating it yields CASSYPGAGANVLTF.

This chain uses TRBV27 with TRBJ2-1; possible D gene TRBD2, 6 bases. Deletions cut 5 bases from V and 4 bases from J, with 15 bases between. Germline V gene sequence: CDR1 MNHEY, CDR2 SMNVEV (reference sequence). CDR3 length: 15 amino acids. Written as DNA, the CDR3 is TGTGCCAGCAGTCGTGGGGGAGGCACATACAATGAGCAGTTCTTC. It is translated as CASSRGGGTYNEQFF.

The CDR3 DNA reads as TGTGCCAGCAGCTGGGGGGGAGTGACCCAGTACTTC. This translates into CASSWGGVTQYF. V and J are TRBV5-5 and TRBJ2-5; 7 bases agree with TRBD2. V gave up 3 bases and J gave up 7 bases; unmatched junction bases: 3. This CDR3 has 12 amino acids. Germline V gives CDR1 SGHKS, CDR2 YYEKEE (reference sequence).

The J gene is TRBJ1-1, the V gene TRBV4-1; D possibly corresponds to TRBD1 (5 bases). This CDR3 spans 15 amino acids. The germline V gene encodes CDR1 MGHRA and CDR2 YSYEKL. The V end was cut by 3 bases, the J end by 0 bases, with 11 bases between. The DNA for the CDR3 is TGCGCCAGCAGCCAGGATGACAGAATGAACACTGAAGCTTTCTTT. As protein: CASSQDDRMNTEAFF.

Only a few counts were recorded for this clone. This chain uses TRBV11-2 with TRBJ2-7; weak D call: TRBD2 (5 bases). V gave up 0 bases and J gave up 5 bases, with 11 bases separating them. CDR1 and CDR2 from the germline V gene are SGHAT and FQNNGV. This CDR3 comprises 14 residues. CDR3 in amino acids: CASSLDGVLDEQYF. CDR3 in DNA: TGTGCCAGCAGCTTAGACGGGGTGCTGGACGAGCAGTACTTC.

The genes are TRBV11-2 and TRBJ2-1; maybe TRBD1 (5 bases). V was pared by 1 base and J by 1 base, with 11 bases between. The CDR3 totals 16 residues. Germline CDR1 reads SGHAT; CDR2 reads FQNNGV. CDR3 DNA sequence: TGTGCCAGCAGCTTAGCAGGGTGGGGATCCTACAATGAGCAGTTCTTC. Protein sequence: CASSLAGWGSYNEQFF.

The chain carries TRBV13 and TRBJ2-7; a weak D match, TRBD2 (5 bases). CDR3 length equals 13 residues. Germline V gene data show CDR1 as PRHDT and CDR2 as FYEKMQ (reference sequence). V was trimmed by 8 bases and J by 6 bases, leaving 17 bases between them. In DNA form, the CDR3 reads TGTGCCAGCCAGCCCGAGCGGACCGGCGAGCAGTACTTC. The encoded protein is CASQPERTGEQYF.

The V call is TRBV9, the J call TRBJ1-1, with 7 bases aligning to TRBD1. There are 15 residues in the CDR3. Germline CDR1 and CDR2: SGDLS and YYNGEE. V trimming: 4 bases; J trimming: 3 bases; junction bases outside the gene matches: 9. CDR3 nucleotide sequence: TGTGCCAGCAGCAGACCACCCGACAGGGACACTGAAGCTTTCTTT. Translating gives CASSRPPDRDTEAFF.

The chain combines TRBV5-1 with TRBJ1-1; D is undetermined. V lost 8 bases and J lost 0, with 17 bases in between. Germline V gene lookup returns CDR1 SGHRS and CDR2 YFSETQ. The CDR3 extends over 15 amino acids. In DNA form, the CDR3 reads TGCGCCAGAGCGGGCAAGCAAAAAATGAACACTGAAGCTTTCTTT. Translated: CARAGKQKMNTEAFF.

In its sample, this clone was seen a few times. The chain employs TRBV7-9 and TRBJ2-7; D gene unclear. Trimming cost V 5 bases and J 1 base, with 6 bases left between them. This CDR3 has 12 residues. CDR1 SEHNR and CDR2 FQNEAQ come from the germline V gene (reference sequence). The DNA of the CDR3 is TGTGCCAGCAGCCCCACTTCCTACGAGCAGTACTTC. This gives the protein CASSPTSYEQYF.

This clone was seen only once. The chain employs TRBV4-3 and TRBJ2-2, with 8 positions matching TRBD1. Germline CDR1 is LGHNA and CDR2 is YSLEER. The junction had 10 bases not matched to a gene; V was cut back by 2 bases and J by 2 bases. The CDR3 totals 18 residues. The CDR3 loop reads CASSQSLGTGANTGELFF. In DNA, the CDR3 is TGCGCCAGCAGCCAATCTCTAGGGACAGGAGCAAACACCGGGGAGCTGTTTTTT.

This rearrangement joins TRBV10-2 to TRBJ2-1, with D hard to call. The CDR3 runs 10 residues. V was pared by 10 bases and J by 5 bases, with 6 bases between. CDR1 is WSHSY and CDR2 is SAAADI in the germline V gene. The CDR3 reads CATRDNEQFF. The DNA of the CDR3 is TGCGCCACCCGGGACAATGAGCAGTTCTTC.

The chain recombines TRBV5-5 with TRBJ1-6; 9 bases are shared with TRBD1. Germline V gene lookup returns CDR1 SGHKS and CDR2 YYEKEE (reference sequence). The CDR3 sequence is 18 residues long. Trimming removed 4 bases from V and 10 bases from J; junction bases left unmatched: 18. CDR3 nucleotides: TGTGCCAGCAGCCCCCGGGACAGGGAATTAGTCGGAGGGTCACCCCTCCACTTT. It specifies CASSPRDRELVGGSPLHF.

CDR3 loop: CASSTARGANVLTF. The CDR3 DNA reads as TGTGCCAGCTCAACCGCTCGGGGGGCCAACGTCCTGACTTTC. The rearrangement links TRBV18 to TRBJ2-6, with D hard to call. Between the trimmed V and J ends, which lost 5 bases and 4 bases, there was a span of 9 bases. This CDR3 comprises 14 residues. Per the germline V gene, CDR1 is KGHSH and CDR2 is LQKENI. Full variable domain (outside the CDR3, taken from reference TRBV18 and TRBJ2-6): NAGVMQNPRHLVRRRGQEARLRCSPMKGHSHVYWYRQLPEEGLKFMVYLQKENIIDESGMPKERFSAEFPKEGPSILRIQQVVRGDSAAYFCASSTARGANVLTFGAGSRLTVL.

The V and J genes are TRBV5-6 and TRBJ2-1; TRBD2 aligns across 7 bases. CDR1 and CDR2 (germline): SGHDT, YYEEEE. This CDR3 is 15 amino acids long. V was clipped by 0 bases and J by 0 bases; unmatched bases: 0. This CDR3 reads CASSLGGGSYNEQFF. CDR3 nucleotides: TGTGCCAGCAGCTTGGGGGGGGGCTCCTACAATGAGCAGTTCTTC.

This chain joins TRBV7-9 and TRBJ2-5; 7 bases map to TRBD2. The germline V gene has CDR1 SEHNR and CDR2 FQNEAQ (reference sequence). The length of the CDR3 is 13 residues. The V and J ends lost 2 bases and 7 bases, in that order; junction bases with no gene match: 4. The CDR3 bases are TGTGCCAGCAGCTTACGACTAGCCGGGACCCAGTACTTC. Its translation is CASSLRLAGTQYF. Full variable domain (missing parts from reference TRBV7-9 and TRBJ2-5): DTGVSQNPRHKITKRGQNVTFRCDPISEHNRLYWYRQTLGQGPEFLTYFQNEAQLEKSRLLSDRFSAERPKGSFSTLEIQRTEQGDSAMYLCASSLRLAGTQYFGPGTRLLVL.

V gene TRBV4-3 combines with J gene TRBJ1-2; D gene ambiguous. The V gene's germline CDR1 is LGHNA and CDR2 YSLEER. The V end lost 0 bases, the J end lost 0 bases, and 20 bases lay between the germline ends. CDR3 length: 19 amino acids. This CDR3 reads CASSQDIWARKAPNYGYTF. DNA for the CDR3: TGCGCCAGCAGCCAAGACATTTGGGCCAGGAAAGCCCCTAACTATGGCTACACCTTC.

This sequence joins TRBV2 and TRBJ1-1, with 8 bases aligning to TRBD1. Germline CDR1 is SNHLY and CDR2 is FYNNEI. The CDR3 has 12 residues. The V segment lost 10 bases and the J segment 3 bases; nucleotides outside the gene matches: 4. In nucleotides, the CDR3 is TGTGCCACTAACAGGGGGGACACTGAAGCTTTCTTT. Residues: CATNRGDTEAFF.

The chain is built from TRBV2 and TRBJ2-4; 10 bases align to TRBD1. This CDR3 has 15 amino acids. With V trimmed by 6 bases and J by 3 bases, 5 bases remained unmatched. Germline CDR1 SNHLY, CDR2 FYNNEI. The CDR3 loop reads CASSDRGPSKNIQYF. In nucleotides, the CDR3 is TGTGCCAGCAGCGACAGGGGGCCAAGCAAAAACATTCAGTACTTC.

V usage is TRBV6-6 and J usage is TRBJ2-7, with a possible D match to TRBD2 (5 bases). The CDR3 runs 12 residues. Germline lookup yields CDR1 MNHNY and CDR2 SVGAGI (reference sequence). V dropped 6 bases and J dropped 3 bases, with 9 bases sitting between them. The DNA for the CDR3 is TGTGCCAGCAGAAGAGGGAGCTACGAGCAGTACTTC. Amino acid sequence: CASRRGSYEQYF.

The chain links TRBV13 to TRBJ1-5; D might be TRBD1 (5 bases). CDR1 is PRHDT, CDR2 FYEKMQ, per germline (reference sequence). V was trimmed by 0 bases and J by 1 base, leaving 7 bases between them. The CDR3 is 15 residues long. CDR3 coding DNA: TGTGCCAGCAGCTTAGGAGGGGCAAGCAATCAGCCCCAGCATTTT. Encoded protein: CASSLGGASNQPQHF.

V and J are TRBV7-2 and TRBJ2-6; weak D call: TRBD1 (5 bases). V lost 5 bases, J lost 2 bases, and 13 bases lay in between. Germline CDR1 SGHTA, CDR2 FQGNSA. The CDR3 runs 16 residues. The CDR3 region is CASSQDEGAGANVLTF. CDR3 nucleotides: TGTGCCAGCAGCCAAGATGAAGGGGCTGGGGCCAACGTCCTGACTTTC.

The genes are TRBV7-9 and TRBJ1-2, with 7 nucleotides matching TRBD1. Germline V gene lookup returns CDR1 SEHNR and CDR2 FQNEAQ (reference sequence). J gave up 7 bases and V 5 bases, and 22 bases lay outside the gene matches. CDR3 size: 18 residues. CDR3 sequence (DNA): TGTGCCAGCAGCCCACCCGGGACAGCCGAAATTAACTATCGTGGCTACACCTTC. The encoded protein is CASSPPGTAEINYRGYTF.

The chain recombines TRBV27 with TRBJ1-3; possible D gene TRBD1, 5 bases. Between the trimmed V and J ends, which lost 6 bases and 0 bases, there was a span of 21 bases. Per the germline V gene, CDR1 is MNHEY and CDR2 is SMNVEV (reference sequence). The CDR3 sequence is 18 residues long. The CDR3 DNA follows: TGTGCCAGCAGCCCTGACAGAAGAAGCCAATACTCTGGAAACACCATATATTTT. Amino acids: CASSPDRRSQYSGNTIYF.

This clone appeared a single time. The rearrangement links TRBV29-1 to TRBJ1-2; D may be TRBD1 (6 bases). V was clipped by 1 base and J by 3 bases, with 15 bases between them. This CDR3 has 15 residues. Germline CDR1 is SQVTM and CDR2 is ANQGSEA. The CDR3 region is CSVEARTVSDYGYTF. CDR3 in DNA: TGCAGCGTTGAAGCCAGGACAGTAAGCGACTATGGCTACACCTTC.

The chain joins TRBV18 to TRBJ2-1, with D possibly TRBD1 on 6 matching bases. V was pared by 2 bases and J by 8 bases, with 16 bases between. This CDR3 is 15 amino acids long. CDR1 and CDR2 (germline): KGHSH, LQKENI. The CDR3 sequence: CASSPEDSPGDEQFF. CDR3 DNA: TGTGCCAGCTCACCAGAGGACAGTCCCGGGGATGAGCAGTTCTTC.

This clone has just a few counts. The chain links TRBV9 to TRBJ2-7; D may be TRBD2 (6 bases). The germline gives CDR1 SGDLS, CDR2 YYNGEE. This CDR3 is 15 amino acids long. Trimming took off 0 bases at V and 1 base at J, with 11 bases between the two ends. The CDR3 coding sequence is TGTGCCAGCAGCGTAGGGGACGGAGGGTCCTACGAGCAGTACTTC. It codes for CASSVGDGGSYEQYF. The variable domain in full, with the rest retrieved from reference TRBV9 and TRBJ2-7, is DSGVTQTPKHLITATGQRVTLRCSPRSGDLSVYWYQQSLDQGLQFLIQYYNGEERAKGNILERFSAQQFPDLHSELNLSSLELGDSALYFCASSVGDGGSYEQYFGPGTRLTVT.

This clone was counted only a few times. The gene calls are TRBV7-9 and TRBJ2-7, with D perhaps TRBD1 (5 bases). The CDR3 totals 13 residues. Trimming pared 0 bases from V and 3 bases from J, leaving 6 bases between. Germline CDR1 and CDR2: SEHNR and FQNEAQ (reference sequence). CDR3: CASSLAQGYEQYF. DNA for the CDR3: TGTGCCAGCAGCTTAGCCCAGGGCTACGAGCAGTACTTC.

This clone was observed once. V usage is TRBV7-6 and J usage is TRBJ2-7; TRBD2 matches 11 bases. From germline, CDR1 is SGHVS and CDR2 FNYEAQ. This CDR3 contains 14 residues. The trim removed 5 bases at V and 2 bases at J, leaving 2 bases unmatched. The CDR3 reads CASSLSGRAYEQYF. CDR3 nucleotides: TGTGCCAGCAGCCTTAGCGGGAGGGCCTACGAGCAGTACTTC.

The gene calls are TRBV5-4 and TRBJ2-7; tentatively, D is TRBD2 (5 bases). This CDR3 is built from 13 residues. From germline, CDR1 is SGHNT and CDR2 YYREEE (reference sequence). Trimming took off 4 bases at V and 0 bases at J, with 8 bases between the two ends. The CDR3 coding sequence is TGTGCCAGCAGCGACGGGGTCTCCTACGAGCAGTACTTC. Encoded protein: CASSDGVSYEQYF. Supplemented by reference TRBV5-4 and TRBJ2-7, the full variable domain reads ETGVTQSPTHLIKTRGQQVTLRCSSQSGHNTVSWYQQALGQGPQFIFQYYREEENGRGNFPPRFSGLQFPNYSSELNVNALELDDSALYLCASSDGVSYEQYFGPGTRLTVT.

This clone was seen more than once but under ten times. The V gene is TRBV4-3, the J gene TRBJ2-7; 7 nucleotides match TRBD1. The CDR3 is 16 residues long. Losses at the gene ends were 1 base for V and 0 bases for J; bases not matched to a gene: 6. Germline CDR1 reads LGHNA; CDR2 reads YSLEER. The CDR3 bases are TGCGCCAGCAGCCAAGGAAAGACAGGGAGCTCCTACGAGCAGTACTTC. This codes for CASSQGKTGSSYEQYF.

The chain has TRBV19 and TRBJ2-5; 8 bases line up with TRBD1. The junction had 8 bases not matched to a gene; V was cut back by 10 bases and J by 1 base. This CDR3 is built from 14 residues. The germline V gene has CDR1 LNHDA and CDR2 SQIVND (reference sequence). DNA of the CDR3: TGTGCCACCGCCCGAACAGGGGGCCAAGAGACCCAGTACTTC. It translates to CATARTGGQETQYF.